The next 27 T cell receptor beta chains were all read from a single sample in a study of T cells after yellow fever vaccination. One entry per CDR3 protein results from TCRdb running MiXCR on the 5' RACE reads. The table has some 320,000 distinct CDR3 sequences, 8.7% seen once; the top ten hold more than 15%. Sequencing was performed on PBMCs, taken on the day of the first yellow fever vaccination. The source is a man in his late teens or twenties who received the YFV17D yellow fever vaccine.

The V call is TRBV10-3, the J call TRBJ2-5, with D possibly matching TRBD1 (5 bases). The CDR3 covers 14 residues. Germline lookup yields CDR1 ENHRY and CDR2 SYGVKD. The V end lost 0 bases, the J end lost 4 bases, and 9 bases lay between the germline ends. The CDR3 DNA is TGTGCCATCAGTGAGTCGGTGCAGGGAGAGACCCAGTACTTC. This encodes CAISESVQGETQYF.

This clonotype was counted a few times. The V call is TRBV5-1, the J call TRBJ2-1; the D gene is possibly TRBD2 (5 bases). The CDR3 runs 15 residues. Trimming removed 3 bases at V and 8 bases at J, with 18 bases between. Looked up from germline, CDR1 is SGHRS and CDR2 is YFSETQ. DNA for the CDR3: TGCGCCAGCAGCTCCAGGACTGGGCTGAGGGATGAGCAGTTCTTC. It codes for CASSSRTGLRDEQFF.

J is TRBJ2-7 and V is TRBV6-2 or TRBV6-3, with D uncertain. Trimming left V 6 bases short and J 1 base short, with 16 bases between. This CDR3 has 15 residues. Germline lookup yields CDR1 MNHEY and CDR2 SVGEGT. CDR3 sequence: CASSQHSDKSYEQYF. The CDR3 DNA reads TGTGCCAGCAGCCAACACTCCGACAAGTCCTACGAGCAGTACTTC.

With regard to this clonotype: Possible read error: a much larger clone is one base away. The rearrangement joins TRBV6-5 to TRBJ1-1, with D possibly TRBD1 on 6 matching bases. Germline V gives CDR1 MNHEY, CDR2 SVGAGI. The CDR3 covers 12 residues. CDR3 in DNA: TGTGCCAGCAGTTACATCGGGGGCGTAGCTCTCTTT. It specifies CASSYIGGVALF.

This chain links TRBV19 with TRBJ1-5; TRBD1 matches 7 bases. The CDR3 consists of 14 residues. V lost 7 bases, J lost 0 bases, and 3 bases stayed unmatched. Germline V gives CDR1 LNHDA, CDR2 SQIVND (reference sequence). CDR3 residues: CASTGTVSNQPQHF. Written as DNA, the CDR3 is TGTGCCAGTACCGGGACAGTTAGCAATCAGCCCCAGCATTTT.

This clonotype has only a few counts. The V call is TRBV20-1, the J call TRBJ1-5; D is perhaps TRBD1 (5 bases). Germline loops: CDR1 DFQATT, CDR2 SNEGSKA (reference sequence). V lost 3 bases, J lost 3 bases, and 12 bases lay in between. The CDR3 totals 14 residues. This chain's CDR3 is CSARKGRINQPQHF. In DNA form, the CDR3 reads TGCAGTGCTAGGAAGGGACGGATCAATCAGCCCCAGCATTTT.

The genes are TRBV3-1 and TRBJ1-6, with unresolved D. The CDR3 contains 15 residues. Trimming stripped 2 bases from V and 10 bases from J, with 15 bases between. CDR1 and CDR2 (germline): LGHDT, YNNKEL (reference sequence). The CDR3 DNA is TGTGCCAGCAGCCAACAATTCACCGGTAACTCACCCCTCCACTTT. Amino acid sequence: CASSQQFTGNSPLHF.

This clonotype was picked up a small number of times. The rearrangement links TRBV7-2 to TRBJ2-7; D unclear. CDR3 length equals 13 residues. Germline CDR1 is SGHTA and CDR2 is FQGNSA. The V gene lost 5 bases and the J gene lost 1 base, with 9 bases spanning the gap. CDR3 in DNA: TGTGCCAGCAGCGACGGGCAATCCTACGAGCAGTACGTC. It codes for CASSDGQSYEQYV.

V and J are TRBV4-3 and TRBJ2-5; maybe TRBD1 (6 bases). Deletions cut 1 base from V and 2 bases from J, with 11 bases between. The CDR3 runs 15 residues. Germline V gene sequence: CDR1 LGHNA, CDR2 YSLEER. CDR3 DNA: TGCGCCAGCAGCCAAGGAGGGGGAACGCAAGAGACCCAGTACTTC. Protein sequence: CASSQGGGTQETQYF.

The sample holds many counts of this clonotype. J is TRBJ2-3 and V is TRBV12-3 or TRBV12-4; D is undetermined. Trimming left V 5 bases short and J 2 bases short, with 5 bases between. The CDR3 extends over 12 amino acids. The CDR3 region is CASSVDTDTQYF. The DNA for the CDR3 is TGTGCCAGCAGTGTAGACACAGATACGCAGTATTTT.

This clonotype was seen a few times. An end of the junction differs from the germline gene, which may be a read error. The rearrangement links TRBV3-1 to TRBJ2-1, with TRBD2 identical over 9 bases. The CDR3 spans 17 residues. Germline CDR1 reads LGHDT; CDR2 reads YNNKEL (reference sequence). In DNA, the CDR3 is TGTGCCACCAGCGCCCGACTGAGCGGGGGGTCGTACAATGAGCAGTTCTTC. Translating gives CATSARLSGGSYNEQFF.

This clonotype was recorded at least ten times. This chain links TRBV5-1 with TRBJ1-2; possibly TRBD1 for D (6 bases). V lost 8 bases and J 4 bases, leaving 21 bases between the germline ends. Germline CDR1 and CDR2: SGHRS and YFSETQ. The CDR3 extends over 15 amino acids. The CDR3 nucleotides are TGCGCCAGTCCGGGAGAGCCAACAGGGTTCTATGGCTACACCTTC. Amino acids: CASPGEPTGFYGYTF.

CDR3 nucleotide sequence: TGTGCCAGCAGCCACCTCGGGTCAGGACTAGCGGGGGAGTTCTTCCAAGAGACCCAGTACTTC. Encoded protein: CASSHLGSGLAGEFFQETQYF. The V gene is TRBV4-2, the J gene TRBJ2-5; 13 bases are a match to TRBD2. The CDR3 totals 21 residues. Unmatched junction bases numbered 17, after V lost 3 bases and J lost 1 base. In germline, CDR1 is LGHNA, CDR2 YNFKEQ.

The V call is TRBV5-1, the J call TRBJ1-6; 7 bases match TRBD1. Germline V gene lookup returns CDR1 SGHRS and CDR2 YFSETQ. The CDR3 is 14 amino acids. V lost 4 bases to trimming and J lost 9 bases; unmatched junction nucleotides: 7. The CDR3 is CASSAPGQPSPLHF. The CDR3 DNA reads TGCGCCAGCAGCGCACCGGGACAGCCTTCACCCCTCCACTTT. The complete variable domain, with remaining parts taken from reference TRBV5-1 and TRBJ1-6, reads KAGVTQTPRYLIKTRGQQVTLSCSPISGHRSVSWYQQTPGQGLQFLFEYFSETQRNKGNFPGRFSGRQFSNSRSEMNVSTLELGDSALYLCASSAPGQPSPLHFGNGTRLTVT.

This chain connects TRBV6-1 to TRBJ2-1; 8 bases agree with TRBD1. Germline-derived CDR1 and CDR2 are MNHNS and SASEGT. The V segment lost 6 bases and the J segment 1 base; nucleotides outside the gene matches: 8. This CDR3 has 16 residues. The CDR3 loop is CASSPTRTGSYNEQFF. DNA for the CDR3: TGTGCCAGCAGCCCCACCCGGACAGGGTCCTACAATGAGCAGTTCTTC.

This chain connects TRBV11-2 to TRBJ2-5; D unresolved. CDR1 SGHAT and CDR2 FQNNGV come from the germline V gene. V was pared by 7 bases and J by 5 bases, with 11 bases between. The CDR3 has 12 amino acids. The CDR3 DNA reads TGTGCCAGCATCGGCCTGGGGGAGACCCAGTACTTC. Its protein product is CASIGLGETQYF.

This clonotype came up a few times. V gene TRBV7-2 combines with J gene TRBJ1-2, with 7 bases aligning to TRBD1. The CDR3 is made up of 14 amino acids. The V gene end was trimmed by 5 bases and the J gene end by 4 bases; junction bases not matched to a gene: 7. Germline-derived CDR1 and CDR2 are SGHTA and FQGNSA. The DNA of the CDR3 is TGTGCCAGCAGCCGTCGGGACAGTTCCTATGGCTACACCTTC. It codes for CASSRRDSSYGYTF.

This clonotype was seen ten or more times. The chain is built from TRBV7-9 and TRBJ1-1; D unresolved. The V gene lost 2 bases and the J gene lost 1 base, with 8 bases spanning the gap. Germline V lookup: CDR1 SEHNR, CDR2 FQNEAQ (reference sequence). CDR3 size: 14 residues. CDR3 sequence: CASSLFSGNTEAFF. CDR3 coding DNA: TGTGCCAGCAGCTTATTTTCGGGGAACACTGAAGCTTTCTTT.

This clonotype was seen a few times. The chain joins TRBV7-3 to TRBJ2-2, with D possibly called TRBD1 or TRBD2 (5 bases each). The CDR3 is 14 residues long. The ends were cut back, 5 bases at V and 2 bases at J, with 9 bases in the middle. CDR1 is SGHTA, CDR2 FQGTGA, per germline. CDR3 coding DNA: TGTGCCAGCAGCCAGTGGGACAACACCGGGGAGCTGTTTTTT. Amino acid sequence: CASSQWDNTGELFF. Full variable domain (outside the CDR3, taken from reference TRBV7-3 and TRBJ2-2): GAGVSQTPSNKVTEKGKYVELRCDPISGHTALYWYRQSLGQGPEFLIYFQGTGAADDSGLPNDRFFAVRPEGSVSTLKIQRTERGDSAVYLCASSQWDNTGELFFGEGSRLTVL.

This clonotype was seen many times. The chain is built from TRBV11-2 and TRBJ2-1; perhaps TRBD2 as D (5 bases). Germline V gene lookup returns CDR1 SGHAT and CDR2 FQNNGV. The CDR3 runs to 12 residues. The germline V and J ends were trimmed by 5 bases and 10 bases, with 12 bases remaining between them. CDR3 in amino acids: CASSVLQREQFF. The CDR3, as DNA: TGTGCCAGCAGCGTTTTACAGCGGGAGCAGTTCTTC. Using reference TRBV11-2 and TRBJ2-1 for the parts outside the CDR3, the full variable domain is EAGVAQSPRYKIIEKRQSVAFWCNPISGHATLYWYQQILGQGPKLLIQFQNNGVVDDSQLPKDRFSAERLKGVDSTLKIQPAKLEDSAVYLCASSVLQREQFFGPGTRLTVL.

This clonotype showed up just a few times. The chain carries TRBV6-5 and TRBJ2-3, with unresolved D. In germline, CDR1 is MNHEY, CDR2 SVGAGI. V was clipped by 2 bases and J by 2 bases, with 8 bases between them. The CDR3 loop spans 14 amino acids. The CDR3 DNA sequence: TGTGCCAGCAGTTACGCGGTCGCCACAGATACGCAGTATTTT. It codes for CASSYAVATDTQYF.

This chain connects TRBV5-5 to TRBJ2-1; 7 bases fit TRBD2. Germline CDR1 reads SGHKS; CDR2 reads YYEKEE (reference sequence). The CDR3 is 15 residues long. The junction had 10 bases not matched to a gene; V was cut back by 4 bases and J by 6 bases. Here the CDR3 DNA reads TGTGCCAGCAGCCTTACTAGCGCGCCGTTCAATGAGCAGTTCTTC. Its protein is CASSLTSAPFNEQFF.

The chain couples TRBV7-6 to TRBJ1-2; a possible D gene is TRBD1 (5 bases). This CDR3 is 13 amino acids long. With 4 bases removed from V and 7 bases from J, the gap between germline ends came to 13 bases. CDR1 and CDR2 from the germline V gene are SGHVS and FNYEAQ. The CDR3 DNA reads as TGTGCCAGCAGCTCACGTTGGGGCGGTGGCTACACCTTC. It yields the protein CASSSRWGGGYTF.

The rearrangement joins TRBV6-5 to TRBJ1-4; 9 nucleotides agree with TRBD1. CDR1 is MNHEY, CDR2 SVGAGI, per germline. The junction had 6 bases not matched to a gene; V was cut back by 7 bases and J by 6 bases. The CDR3 contains 14 residues. CDR3 loop: CASNSQGADEKLFF. DNA for the CDR3: TGTGCCAGCAATTCACAGGGGGCGGATGAAAAACTGTTTTTT.

In this sample, this clonotype turned up a few times. This chain links TRBV7-8 with TRBJ2-7; D is unresolved. Germline V gives CDR1 SGHVS, CDR2 FQNEAQ. This CDR3 is 13 amino acids long. Trimming took 5 bases from V and 4 from J, leaving 12 bases between them. This CDR3 is CASSLGMRYEQYF. The DNA of the CDR3 is TGTGCCAGCAGCCTAGGGATGAGGTACGAGCAGTACTTC. Filled out from reference TRBV7-8 and TRBJ2-7, the complete variable domain reads GAGVSQSPRYKVAKRGQDVALRCDPISGHVSLFWYQQALGQGPEFLTYFQNEAQLDKSGLPSDRFFAERPEGSVSTLKIQRTQQEDSAVYLCASSLGMRYEQYFGPGTRLTVT.

This rearrangement joins TRBV28 to TRBJ2-5; D uncertain. CDR3 length: 10 amino acids. Trimming cost V 9 bases and J 9 bases, with 11 bases left between them. Germline V gene data show CDR1 as MDHEN and CDR2 as SYDVKM. The CDR3 DNA sequence: TGTGCCAGACCGAGGTTGGCCCAGTACTTC. Amino acids: CARPRLAQYF. The full variable domain, with the rest looked up from reference TRBV28 and TRBJ2-5, is DVKVTQSSRYLVKRTGEKVFLECVQDMDHENMFWYRQDPGLGLRLIYFSYDVKMKEKGDIPEGYSVSREKKERFSLILESASTNQTSMYLCARPRLAQYFGPGTRLLVL.

This clonotype showed up just a few times. V gene TRBV5-4 combines with J gene TRBJ2-5; D is undetermined. The CDR3 loop spans 14 amino acids. The germline V gene encodes CDR1 SGHNT and CDR2 YYREEE (reference sequence). Trimming took off 0 bases at V and 3 bases at J, with 9 bases between the two ends. DNA for the CDR3: TGTGCCAGCAGCTTGGTTACCTATGAAGAGACCCAGTACTTC. Its protein is CASSLVTYEETQYF. The full variable domain, in which reference TRBV5-4 and TRBJ2-5 provide the parts outside the CDR3, is ETGVTQSPTHLIKTRGQQVTLRCSSQSGHNTVSWYQQALGQGPQFIFQYYREEENGRGNFPPRFSGLQFPNYSSELNVNALELDDSALYLCASSLVTYEETQYFGPGTRLLVL.